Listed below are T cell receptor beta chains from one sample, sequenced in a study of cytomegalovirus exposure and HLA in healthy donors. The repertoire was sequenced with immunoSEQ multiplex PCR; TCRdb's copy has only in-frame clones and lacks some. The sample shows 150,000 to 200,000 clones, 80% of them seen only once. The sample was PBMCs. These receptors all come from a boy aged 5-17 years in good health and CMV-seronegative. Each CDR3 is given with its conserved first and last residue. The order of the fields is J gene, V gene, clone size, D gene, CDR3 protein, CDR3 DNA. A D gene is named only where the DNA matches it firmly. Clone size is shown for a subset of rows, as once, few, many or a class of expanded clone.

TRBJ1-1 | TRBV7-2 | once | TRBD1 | CASSRHGTDEAFF | TGTGCCAGCAGCAGGCACGGGACAGATGAAGCTTTCTTT
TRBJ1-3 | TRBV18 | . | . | CASSPSQGHSGNTIYF | TGTGCCAGCTCACCAAGTCAGGGCCACTCTGGAAACACCATATATTTT
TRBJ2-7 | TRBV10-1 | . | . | CASSESRGSGYVQYF | TGCGCCAGCAGTGAGTCGCGGGGTTCTGGCTACGTGCAGTACTTC
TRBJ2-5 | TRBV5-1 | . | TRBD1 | CASSLRDSKQETQYF | TGCGCCAGCAGCCTGAGGGACAGCAAGCAAGAGACCCAGTACTTC
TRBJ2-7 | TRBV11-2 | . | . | CASSPTGVSSYEQYF | TGTGCCAGCAGCCCCACGGGGGTCAGCTCCTACGAGCAGTACTTC
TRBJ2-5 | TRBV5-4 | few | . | CASSPAPGRETQYF | TGTGCCAGCAGCCCGGCCCCGGGTCGAGAGACCCAGTACTTC
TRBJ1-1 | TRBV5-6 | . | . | CASSLLRTEAFF | TGTGCCAGCAGCTTGTTGAGGACTGAAGCTTTCTTT
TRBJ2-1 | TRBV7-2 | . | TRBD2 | CASHRRSGLAGASYNEQFF | TGTGCCAGCCACCGTCGGTCGGGACTAGCGGGAGCTTCCTACAATGAGCAGTTCTTC
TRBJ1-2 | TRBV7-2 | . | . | CASSLGEVRAYGYTF | TGTGCCAGCAGCTTAGGCGAGGTCAGGGCCTATGGCTACACCTTC
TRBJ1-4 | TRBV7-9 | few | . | CASSLSRYNEKLFF | TGTGCCAGCAGCTTATCCCGGTATAATGAAAAACTGTTTTTT
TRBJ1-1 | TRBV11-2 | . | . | CASSLGQGTSAFF | TGTGCCAGCAGCTTGGGGCAGGGTACGTCCGCTTTCTTT
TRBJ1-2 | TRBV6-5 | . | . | CASSYRGRFGYTF | TGTGCCAGCAGTTACAGGGGTAGGTTCGGCTACACCTTC
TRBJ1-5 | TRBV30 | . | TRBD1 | CAWSADRLQPQHF | TGTGCCTGGAGTGCGGACAGGCTGCAGCCCCAGCATTTT
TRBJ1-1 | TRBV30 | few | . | CAWENPDWNTEAFF | TGTGCCTGGGAAAACCCGGACTGGAACACTGAAGCTTTCTTT
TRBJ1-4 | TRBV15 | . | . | CATSRRPGVGRNEKLFF | TGTGCCACCAGCAGGCGCCCAGGGGTTGGGAGAAATGAAAAACTGTTTTTT
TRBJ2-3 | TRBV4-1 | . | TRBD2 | CASSPQTSGGISRYTQYF | TGCGCCAGCAGCCCCCAGACTAGCGGGGGGATAAGTCGATATACGCAGTATTTT
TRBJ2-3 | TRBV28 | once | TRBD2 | CASGSSGRPYTDTQYF | TGTGCCAGCGGTTCGAGCGGGAGACCTTACACAGATACGCAGTATTTT
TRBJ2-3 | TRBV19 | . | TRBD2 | CASSLGLAGEILRGHTQYF | TGTGCCAGTAGCCTAGGACTAGCGGGAGAGATCCTCCGAGGGCATACGCAGTATTTT
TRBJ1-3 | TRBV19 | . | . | CASSALRSSGNTIYF | TGTGCCAGTAGTGCTTTGAGGAGCTCTGGAAACACCATATATTTT
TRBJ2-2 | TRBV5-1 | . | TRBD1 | CASSSLGTENTGELFF | TGCGCCAGCAGCTCTCTCGGGACAGAGAACACCGGGGAGCTGTTTTTT
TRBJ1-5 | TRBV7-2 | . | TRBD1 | CASSSTGGPNQPQHF | TGTGCCAGCAGCTCGACAGGGGGACCCAATCAGCCCCAGCATTTT
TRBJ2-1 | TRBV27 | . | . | CASSQPLREQFF | TGTGCCAGCAGTCAACCCCTACGCGAGCAGTTCTTC
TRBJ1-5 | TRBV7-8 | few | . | CASSLFWEGSNYNQPQHF | TGTGCCAGCAGCTTATTTTGGGAGGGTTCCAATTACAATCAGCCCCAGCATTTT
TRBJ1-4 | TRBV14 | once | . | CASSQGTADEKLFF | TGTGCCAGCAGCCAAGGGACAGCAGATGAAAAACTGTTTTTT
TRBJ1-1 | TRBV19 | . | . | CASKEGLNTEAFF | TGTGCCAGTAAGGAGGGGCTCAACACTGAAGCTTTCTTT
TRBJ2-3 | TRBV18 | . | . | CASSPSQGGGTDTQYF | TGTGCCAGCTCACCATCCCAGGGGGGAGGCACAGATACGCAGTATTTT
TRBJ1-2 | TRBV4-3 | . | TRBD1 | CASSQDKAGGYSNYGYTF | TGCGCCAGCAGCCAAGATAAGGCAGGGGGATATTCTAACTATGGCTACACCTTC
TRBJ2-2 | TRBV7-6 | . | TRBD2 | CASRPAGSGELFF | TGTGCCAGCAGACCAGCGGGGTCGGGGGAGCTGTTTTTT
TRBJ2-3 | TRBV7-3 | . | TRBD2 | CASSQGLATTDTQYF | TGTGCCAGCAGCCAGGGACTAGCGACCACAGATACGCAGTATTTT
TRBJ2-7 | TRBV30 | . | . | CAWNWVGHEQYF | TGTGCCTGGAATTGGGTTGGGCACGAGCAGTACTTC
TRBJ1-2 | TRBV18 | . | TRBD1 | CASSPNLGQGGGYTF | TGTGCCAGCTCACCAAACTTGGGACAGGGAGGCGGCTACACCTTC